This T cell receptor beta chain was recorded in a study of response to subunit inactivated influenza vaccine (dated by TCRdb to 2017 to 2018). In the study overall: The study used deep quantitative T cell receptor repertoire profiling to track responses to a trivalent subunit inactivated influenza vaccine. The paper as a whole reports these results and caveats: According to the authors, only a limited number of new T cells may be recruited by each seasonal influenza vaccination.

Sequences ENHRY (CDR1) and SYGVKD (CDR2) are obtained from the germline V gene. The junction carries 8 bases between V and J, which are trimmed by 4 bases and 7 bases respectively. Measured from the cysteine to the phenylalanine, the CDR3 is 11 residues long. Only the CDR3 portion is preserved as DNA: 33 bases, with reading frame beginning at the first base. This clonotype was detected many times. Its target antigen remains unknown. Per-base qualities were not stored, and no clone one base away is much larger. The library was generated by RT-PCR. The sample was run on an Illumina HiSeq 2500. The public reads were quality trimmed at Q25 with fastp and then assembled into clones with MiXCR by TCRdb, keeping productive beta chains. Records with the same CDR3 protein are collapsed into one entry carrying the most frequent genes and DNA. This sample has 500,000 to 550,000 distinct CDR3 sequences in its table, and approximately 24% of those were observed once. Of the sample, 2.8% is held by the ten largest clones.

The data were also submitted as part of a second study, on T cells expressing NK-cell markers. The other study reports the following: TCR beta cDNA libraries were prepared using 5'RACE template switching, which introduced a universal primer site and unique molecular identifiers. Fewer than ten donors provided sorted CD3+CD56+NKG2C+, CD3+CD56+NKG2C- and CD3+CD56-NKG2C+ T-cell subsets, whose TCR beta-chain repertoires were profiled. Seven of the eight sequenced donors were HCMV-seropositive and one was HCMV-seronegative. To restrict sorting to alphabetaTCR-expressing T cells, an anti-gammadeltaTCR antibody was added in several experiments. For six donors, the dominant CD3+CD56+NKG2C+ clonotypes were among the top 10 CD8+ clonotypes and accounted for about 1.0-7.0% of CD8+ T cells. Those dominant clonotypes were again the most abundant among CD3+CD56-NKG2C+ cells in several donors, at about 25-60.1%. Whether the expanded NKG2C-expressing T cell clones were specific for HCMV antigens was left unclear. The eight sequenced donors were randomly selected healthy volunteers, three men and five women. HCMV serostatus was determined by detecting HCMV-specific IgG in serum with a commercial ELISA kit. Peripheral blood mononuclear cells were isolated from blood by Ficoll density gradient centrifugation. Using Miltenyi isolation kits, CD4+ and CD8+ T cells were isolated from PBMC through magnetic immunoseparation. Priming for cDNA synthesis came from the TCR beta constant segment, and two successive PCR amplification steps followed. Illumina HiSeq 2000/2500, MiSeq or NextSeq was used to sequence libraries as 2 x 150 bp reads. MIGEC was used to demultiplex reads and group the reads by UMI, and MiTCR was used to assemble and quantify clonotypes. Only TCR cDNA sequences supported by at least two reads were kept to exclude erroneous sequences. The tcR package was used for downstream repertoire analysis, with clonotypes matched between fractions based on CDR3 nucleotide sequence plus V segment. VDJmatch was used to annotate antigen specificity against VDJdb, with one amino acid substitution in CDR3 allowed.

The V gene is TRBV10-3 and the J gene is TRBJ2-7, with the identity of the D gene unclear. Sequences were derived from CD4+ T cells sorted from PBMCs, sampled roughly 12 days after vaccination. This receptor was identified in a man aged 45-60 years who received an inactivated influenza vaccine. Donor details come from another sample of the same person, matched by shared clones. Here is the DNA: TGTGCCATCAGTGCCCGGGCTGAGCAGTACTTC. This codes for CAISARAEQYF.